This T cell receptor (beta chain) was sequenced during a study of T cells expressing NK-cell markers. The CDR3 has 17 amino acids. The germline V gene encodes CDR1 SGHVS and CDR2 FQNEAQ. TCRdb reprocessed the 5' RACE reads; each CDR3 protein has one entry and no DNA is given. Its listing shows about 380,000 distinct CDR3 sequences. The TCR comes from a man aged 18-75 years in good health. Sample: blood T cells: a sorted CD56 or NKG2C T cell subset, CD4+ or CD8+ T cells, or bulk PBMC T cells (not recorded which). The V call is TRBV7-8, the J call TRBJ1-2; without DNA, the TCRdb call of TRBD1 cannot be checked. The CDR3 is CASSLVSGTGSVYGYTF.